The 5 T cell receptor beta chains below come from one sample, sequenced in a study of monozygotic twins with inflammatory bowel disease (dated by TCRdb to between 2018 and 2021). Receptor libraries were prepared by 5' RACE. The instrument was an Illumina HiSeq 2500. Through TCRdb reprocessing, the reads give one entry per CDR3 protein sequence; DNA is omitted. The table for this sample shows about 330,000 distinct CDR3 sequences. Together, the top ten hold 2% to 2.5% of the sample. Sequencing used blood. These receptors were obtained from a human donor with ulcerative colitis or Crohn's disease, or a healthy co-twin of an affected twin (not recorded which).

The chain is built from TRBV30 and TRBJ2-7; TCRdb returns TRBD1, unconfirmable since there is no DNA. CDR3 size: 15 residues. Germline lookup yields CDR1 GTSNPN and CDR2 SVGIG (reference sequence). The CDR3 protein is CAWSVGEPGPYEQYF.

The chain joins TRBV7-2 to TRBJ2-1; TCRdb returns TRBD1, unconfirmable since there is no DNA. Germline assignment: CDR1 SGHTA and CDR2 FQGNSA. This CDR3 contains 16 residues. CDR3 amino acids: CASKVWGRDLLDEQFF.

The chain has TRBV5-1 and TRBJ2-7; TCRdb picks TRBD2, but there is no DNA to check that call. This CDR3 region has 13 residues. Germline CDR1 is SGHRS and CDR2 is YFSETQ. Here the CDR3 reads CASSGGLGYEQYF.

The rearrangement links TRBV18 to TRBJ2-7; TCRdb returns TRBD2, unconfirmable since there is no DNA. The CDR3 contains 16 residues. Germline values: CDR1 KGHSH, CDR2 LQKENI. The CDR3 region is CASSPGPSGRAYEQYF.

The CDR3 protein is CSARDELAGNNEQFF. The chain combines TRBV20-1 with TRBJ2-1; the TCRdb D gene call, TRBD2, has no DNA to confirm it. Germline CDR1 and CDR2: DFQATT and SNEGSKA (reference sequence). CDR3 length: 15 residues.